This T cell receptor (beta chain) derives from a study of blood T cell repertoires in COVID-19. Across the study: COVID-19 samples, acute and convalescent, were from the United States, Italy and Spain. Sources were T cells, B-cell-depleted T cells, or PBMCs; the material itself was cDNA or gDNA.

Methods used by the authors: Nucleated cell number was recorded as an estimate derived from reference gene primer amplification. Repertoires were generated with immunoSEQ multiplex PCR, while TCRdb's copy carries only in-frame clones and drops some. That table gives V, J and clone size, and the DNA gave D and trimming. The data show some 97,000 clones, around four fifths seen once. The CDR3 runs to 16 residues. J gave up 7 bases and V 4 bases, and 14 bases lay outside the gene matches. Germline V gene sequence: CDR1 MNHEY, CDR2 SVGAGI. The chain couples TRBV6-5 to TRBJ1-2, with 8 positions matching TRBD1. This receptor was identified in a woman aged 70-85 years with acute or convalescent COVID-19. Sequencing was performed on peripheral blood. The CDR3 protein is CASSFTYPQGAAGYTF. The CDR3 DNA follows: TGTGCCAGCAGTTTTACCTACCCCCAGGGGGCGGCTGGCTACACCTTC.